Below, one T cell receptor (beta chain) is given with its context. TCRdb's copy holds only in-frame clones and misses some; the assay was immunoSEQ multiplex PCR. The table lists a few hundred thousand clones, around 83% of them singletons. This entry belongs to a study of blood T cell repertoires in COVID-19. About the research overall: From the United States, Italy and Spain came samples of acute and convalescent COVID-19.

Germline V gene lookup returns CDR1 LGHNA and CDR2 YSLEER. This CDR3 comprises 13 residues. The ends lost 5 bases at V and 4 bases at J; junction bases unmatched: 4. The chain has TRBV4-3 and TRBJ1-2; 7 positions match TRBD1. The sample taken for sequencing was peripheral blood. The TCR originated in a man aged 50 to 60 with active or convalescent COVID-19. CDR3 in DNA: TGCGCCAGCAGCGACAGGGTGGGCTATGGCTACACCTTC. It yields the protein CASSDRVGYGYTF.